The 26 T cell receptor beta chains reported below all come from one sample, sequenced in a study of shared clonotypes between healthy human individuals. Repertoires were generated with immunoSEQ multiplex PCR, while TCRdb's copy carries only in-frame clones and drops some. The sample shows 950,000 to 1,200,000 clones, around three quarters of them seen only once. The sample taken for sequencing was memory CD4+ T cells from PBMCs. The subset: CD45RA-negative fraction. These receptors all come from a man aged 18 to 35 in good health. Some clones in this sample may be carry-over from other donors' samples.

This clone appeared a single time. The chain employs TRBV28 and TRBJ2-1, with 10 bases matching TRBD2. This CDR3 spans 16 amino acids. Unmatched junction bases numbered 14, after V lost 8 bases and J lost 7 bases. The V gene's germline CDR1 is MDHEN and CDR2 SYDVKM. The CDR3 sequence: CASCENRLAGVNEQFF. The CDR3, as DNA: TGTGCCAGCTGTGAAAATCGTCTAGCGGGAGTAAATGAGCAGTTCTTC.

This clone was recorded only once. One end of the junction fails to match germline, which may point to a read error. Other DNA sequences in the same sample also yield this CDR3. The chain couples TRBV5-1 to TRBJ1-1; TRBD1 might be the D (5 bases). Germline CDR1 reads SGHRS; CDR2 reads YFSETQ. The CDR3 covers 15 residues. CDR3 nucleotides: TGCGCCAGCAGCTCCCAAGCGGGCTCAGGGACTGAGGCTTTCTTT. Its protein product is CASSSQAGSGTEAFF.

V gene TRBV7-9 combines with J gene TRBJ2-3; D is unresolved. Trimming took 5 bases from V and 4 from J, leaving 16 bases between them. Germline V lookup: CDR1 SEHNR, CDR2 FQNEAQ (reference sequence). The CDR3 contains 15 residues. As DNA, the CDR3 is TGTGCCAGCAGCCTGGTCCCTAGAGAGCCAGATACGCAGTATTTT. Translating gives CASSLVPREPDTQYF.

In this sample, this clone turned up a few times. The rearrangement uses TRBV4-1 and TRBJ2-7; 9 nucleotides agree with TRBD1. The CDR3 has 16 residues. CDR1 is MGHRA and CDR2 is YSYEKL in the germline V gene. With 1 base clipped from V and 5 bases from J, the junction kept 9 bases outside the gene matches. The CDR3 DNA reads as TGCGCCAGCAGCCAAGCCCCCGGGACAGGGTTGGACGAGCAGTACTTC. Protein sequence: CASSQAPGTGLDEQYF.

This rearrangement joins TRBV2 to TRBJ2-7; D gene ambiguous. Deletions cut 6 bases from V and 1 base from J, with 13 bases between. This CDR3 has 14 residues. CDR1 is SNHLY, CDR2 FYNNEI, per germline. The CDR3 sequence: CASRSTDSSYEQYF. CDR3 nucleotides: TGTGCCAGCAGATCAACAGACTCTTCCTACGAGCAGTACTTC.

This rearrangement joins TRBV2 to TRBJ2-2; weak D call: TRBD1 (5 bases). The CDR3 is made up of 15 amino acids. CDR1 SNHLY and CDR2 FYNNEI come from the germline V gene. Trimming left V 8 bases short and J 0 bases short, with 13 bases between. Here the CDR3 reads CASVLSGTNTGELFF. The CDR3 DNA sequence: TGTGCCAGCGTTCTTTCAGGGACGAACACCGGGGAGCTGTTTTTT.

A note on this clone: The germline gene is not matched at one end of the junction; a read error may be the cause. The V gene is TRBV5-4, the J gene TRBJ2-1, with D perhaps being TRBD1 or TRBD2 (5 bases each). Germline V CDR1 and CDR2: SGHNT, YYREEE (reference sequence). The CDR3 is 12 residues long. CDR3 DNA sequence: TGTGCCAGCAGTTTGGGGGACCTAGAGCAGTTCTTC. Amino acids: CASSLGDLEQFF.

The chain carries TRBV28 and TRBJ2-4; D is perhaps TRBD2 (7 bases). The germline V gene has CDR1 MDHEN and CDR2 SYDVKM. The CDR3 contains 15 residues. V was cut by 5 bases and J by 8 bases, with 19 bases left in between. CDR3: CASSQSAGTLHIQYF. CDR3 nucleotide sequence: TGTGCCAGCAGTCAATCAGCGGGGACATTGCACATTCAGTACTTC. The full variable domain, rest sourced from reference TRBV28 and TRBJ2-4, is DVKVTQSSRYLVKRTGEKVFLECVQDMDHENMFWYRQDPGLGLRLIYFSYDVKMKEKGDIPEGYSVSREKKERFSLILESASTNQTSMYLCASSQSAGTLHIQYFGAGTRLSVL.

The gene calls are TRBV6-4 and TRBJ2-1; 7 positions agree with TRBD1. Germline V CDR1 and CDR2: MRHNA, SNTAGT. V lost 5 bases to trimming and J lost 2 bases; unmatched junction nucleotides: 3. CDR3 length equals 14 residues. CDR3 loop: CASSRQGTYNEQFF. CDR3 in DNA: TGTGCCAGCAGTCGACAGGGTACCTACAATGAGCAGTTCTTC.

As regards this clone: This sample also contains other DNA sequences that code for the same CDR3. The chain joins TRBV6-1 to TRBJ2-7, with D unclear. Germline CDR1 MNHNS, CDR2 SASEGT. This CDR3 region has 14 residues. The V end lost 1 base, the J end lost 0 bases, and 7 bases lay between the germline ends. CDR3 loop: CASSEVGSSYEQYF. The DNA of the CDR3 is TGTGCCAGCAGTGAAGTGGGATCCTCCTACGAGCAGTACTTC.

This chain joins TRBV7-2 and TRBJ2-2, with no clear D. This CDR3 has 12 residues. Trimming left V 5 bases short and J 8 bases short, with 9 bases between. In germline, CDR1 is SGHTA, CDR2 FQGNSA. Written as DNA, the CDR3 is TGTGCCAGCAGCCCCCCGTTGGGGGAGCTGTTTTTT. Residues: CASSPPLGELFF.

About this clone: Other DNA sequences in the sample encode the same CDR3. The chain has TRBV5-1 and TRBJ2-1, with 10 bases that match TRBD2. V was clipped by 4 bases and J by 2 bases; unmatched bases: 3. The CDR3 sequence is 15 residues long. Germline V gives CDR1 SGHRS, CDR2 YFSETQ. CDR3 bases: TGCGCCAGCAGCAGTACTAGCGGGGCCTACAATGAGCAGTTCTTC. Encoded protein: CASSSTSGAYNEQFF.

The chain recombines TRBV7-3 with TRBJ2-1; 7 nucleotides align to TRBD2. The CDR3 contains 17 residues. J was trimmed by 3 bases and V by 5 bases; bases with no gene match: 13. Germline loops: CDR1 SGHTA, CDR2 FQGTGA. CDR3: CASSLHLSAGVYNEQFF. CDR3 sequence (DNA): TGTGCCAGCAGCCTCCACCTCTCGGCGGGGGTCTACAATGAGCAGTTCTTC. Filled out from reference TRBV7-3 and TRBJ2-1, the complete variable domain reads GAGVSQTPSNKVTEKGKYVELRCDPISGHTALYWYRQSLGQGPEFLIYFQGTGAADDSGLPNDRFFAVRPEGSVSTLKIQRTERGDSAVYLCASSLHLSAGVYNEQFFGPGTRLTVL.

This chain connects TRBV30 to TRBJ1-5; maybe TRBD1 (6 bases). This CDR3 is 17 amino acids long. Germline loops: CDR1 GTSNPN, CDR2 SVGIG (reference sequence). Trimming left V 1 base short and J 0 bases short, with 16 bases between. This CDR3 reads CAWSGRLTGDSNQPQHF. The CDR3, as DNA: TGTGCCTGGAGTGGACGACTGACAGGCGATAGCAATCAGCCCCAGCATTTT.

This clone appeared a few times. This chain uses TRBV2 with TRBJ2-2, with 7 positions matching TRBD2. V lost 4 bases and J lost 2; bases outside the gene matches: 7. This CDR3 has 16 amino acids. In germline, CDR1 is SNHLY, CDR2 FYNNEI. The CDR3 DNA reads TGTGCCAGCAGTGCCGAGGCTAGCGGAAACACCGGGGAGCTGTTTTTT. It codes for CASSAEASGNTGELFF.

The chain carries TRBV29-1 and TRBJ2-5; 13 nucleotides match TRBD2. The CDR3 is made up of 16 amino acids. The germline CDR1 and CDR2 sequences are SQVTM and ANQGSEA. Unmatched junction bases numbered 12, after V lost 6 bases and J lost 5 bases. The CDR3 coding sequence is TGCAGCGTCCCCAAGGGGGGACTAGCGGGAATGGAGACCCAGTACTTC. It encodes CSVPKGGLAGMETQYF.

V gene TRBV7-2 combines with J gene TRBJ2-5, with D possibly TRBD1 on 6 matching bases. The V gene lost 5 bases and the J gene lost 2 bases, with 12 bases spanning the gap. CDR3 size: 14 residues. Germline CDR1 SGHTA, CDR2 FQGNSA. The CDR3 here is CASSRQARQETQYF. CDR3 bases: TGTGCCAGCAGCCGACAGGCGCGACAAGAGACCCAGTACTTC.

Here the CDR3 DNA reads TGTGCCAGCAGTCTCGGGGCCCGTTCGGATCAGCCCCAGCATTTT. Translating it yields CASSLGARSDQPQHF. The rearrangement links TRBV28 to TRBJ1-5; D perhaps matches TRBD1 (5 bases). Germline V CDR1 and CDR2: MDHEN, SYDVKM. CDR3 size: 15 residues. With 5 bases removed from V and 5 bases from J, the gap between germline ends came to 16 bases.

The V call is TRBV4-2, the J call TRBJ1-1; 7 nucleotides agree with TRBD1. V shed 3 bases, J shed 3 bases, and the junction held 7 bases outside the gene matches. The germline V gene encodes CDR1 LGHNA and CDR2 YNFKEQ. CDR3 length: 15 amino acids. CDR3 DNA sequence: TGTGCCAGCAGCCAGGATACAGGGGAGGACACTGAAGCTTTCTTT. This encodes CASSQDTGEDTEAFF.

The chain has TRBV19 and TRBJ1-2; D unclear. Germline V gene data show CDR1 as LNHDA and CDR2 as SQIVND (reference sequence). The CDR3 consists of 14 residues. V was cut by 0 bases and J by 4 bases, with 9 bases left in between. In DNA form, the CDR3 reads TGTGCCAGTAGTATAGAGTTAGGGATCTATGGCTACACCTTC. This encodes CASSIELGIYGYTF.

The rearrangement uses TRBV7-6 and TRBJ2-1; D remains ambiguous. This CDR3 has 8 residues. CDR1 and CDR2 (germline): SGHVS, FNYEAQ. V was shortened by 5 bases and J by 13 bases, with 3 bases between the two germline ends. The CDR3 protein is CASSPQFF. The CDR3 nucleotides read TGTGCCAGCAGCCCCCAGTTCTTC.

This chain links TRBV7-3 with TRBJ2-7; perhaps TRBD1 as D (6 bases). Per germline, CDR1 SGHTA and CDR2 FQGTGA. The CDR3 has 15 residues. V lost 2 bases and J 3 bases, leaving 14 bases between the germline ends. The CDR3 loop reads CASSLLPGQYYEQYF. The CDR3, as DNA: TGTGCCAGCAGCTTACTCCCGGGACAATACTACGAGCAGTACTTC. Full variable domain (remainder filled in from reference TRBV7-3 and TRBJ2-7): GAGVSQTPSNKVTEKGKYVELRCDPISGHTALYWYRQSLGQGPEFLIYFQGTGAADDSGLPNDRFFAVRPEGSVSTLKIQRTERGDSAVYLCASSLLPGQYYEQYFGPGTRLTVT.

In the case of this clone: This CDR3 is also generated by other DNA sequences in the sample. As DNA, the CDR3 is TGTGCCAGCAGTTTGAGGGCTGGAAACACCATATATTTT. It specifies CASSLRAGNTIYF. This chain uses TRBV27 with TRBJ1-3; D is uncertain. The CDR3 has 13 residues. Germline loops: CDR1 MNHEY, CDR2 SMNVEV (reference sequence). Deletions cut 3 bases from V and 2 bases from J, with 5 bases between.

J is TRBJ1-1 and V is TRBV28; D is perhaps TRBD1 (5 bases). Germline CDR1 reads MDHEN; CDR2 reads SYDVKM. V was pared by 6 bases and J by 4 bases, with 9 bases between. The CDR3 covers 12 residues. CDR3 loop: CASRGPATEAFF. Here the CDR3 DNA reads TGTGCCAGCAGGGGGCCGGCCACTGAAGCTTTCTTT.

This clone occurred once. The chain carries TRBV6-1 and TRBJ1-2, with D hard to call. The CDR3 covers 8 residues. The germline V and J ends were trimmed by 11 bases and 7 bases, with 5 bases remaining between them. Germline V lookup: CDR1 MNHNS, CDR2 SASEGT. The CDR3 loop reads CAVRGYTF. In nucleotides, the CDR3 is TGTGCCGTCCGTGGCTACACCTTC.

The CDR3 nucleotides are TGTGCCAGCAGCTTAGCCCGGGAGCCCCTCGGGGCCCAGTACTTC. It specifies CASSLAREPLGAQYF. V and J are TRBV7-2 and TRBJ2-5; D perhaps matches TRBD2 (6 bases). The CDR3 extends over 15 amino acids. V gave up 0 bases and J gave up 9 bases, with 17 bases separating them. CDR1 and CDR2 (germline): SGHTA, FQGNSA. Drawing the rest from reference TRBV7-2 and TRBJ2-5, the complete variable domain is GAGVSQSPSNKVTEKGKDVELRCDPISGHTALYWYRQSLGQGLEFLIYFQGNSAPDKSGLPSDRFSAERTGGSVSTLTIQRTQQEDSAVYLCASSLAREPLGAQYFGPGTRLLVL.